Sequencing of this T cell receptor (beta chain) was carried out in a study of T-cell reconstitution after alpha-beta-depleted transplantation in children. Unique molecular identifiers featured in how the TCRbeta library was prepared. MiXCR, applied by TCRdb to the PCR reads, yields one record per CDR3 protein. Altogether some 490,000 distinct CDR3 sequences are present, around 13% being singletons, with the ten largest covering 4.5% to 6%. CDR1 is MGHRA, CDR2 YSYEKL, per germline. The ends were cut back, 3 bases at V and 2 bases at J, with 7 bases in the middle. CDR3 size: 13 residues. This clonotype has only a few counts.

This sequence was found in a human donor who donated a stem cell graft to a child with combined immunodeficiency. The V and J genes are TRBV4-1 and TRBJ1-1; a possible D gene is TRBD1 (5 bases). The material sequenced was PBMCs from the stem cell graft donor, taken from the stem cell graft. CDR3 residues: CASSHWDNTEAFF. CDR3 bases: TGCGCCAGCAGCCACTGGGACAACACTGAAGCTTTCTTT.